The 27 T cell receptor beta chains given below trace back to one sample, sequenced in a study of blood T cell repertoires in COVID-19. Here immunoSEQ multiplex PCR was the method, and the copy in TCRdb shows in-frame clones only, minus some. This table has 90,000 to 150,000 clones, around three quarters appearing once. The sequenced sample was peripheral blood. The receptors derive from a man between 65 and 85 years old with acute or convalescent COVID-19.

The rearrangement uses TRBV5-4 and TRBJ2-7, with 12 nucleotides matching TRBD2. The germline gives CDR1 SGHNT, CDR2 YYREEE (reference sequence). This CDR3 contains 14 residues. With V trimmed by 3 bases and J by 5 bases, 3 bases remained unmatched. The CDR3 DNA reads TGTGCCAGCAGCTCCCGACTAGCGGGGGACGAGCAGTACTTC. This encodes CASSSRLAGDEQYF.

The table lists this clone with a few counts. The rearrangement uses TRBV12-3 or TRBV12-4 and TRBJ2-7; 7 positions match TRBD2. V was pared by 10 bases and J by 7 bases, with 13 bases of the junction left unmatched. The CDR3 totals 13 residues. The CDR3 bases are TGTGCCACCCGACGGGGAGGGGTGTGGGAGCAGTACTTC. Translated, it gives CATRRGGVWEQYF.

This clone appeared a few times. The chain has TRBV2 and TRBJ2-3; 7 positions agree with TRBD2. V was clipped by 7 bases and J by 0 bases; unmatched bases: 4. The CDR3 runs 14 residues. Germline V gene data show CDR1 as SNHLY and CDR2 as FYNNEI. CDR3 protein: CASNLGLSTDTQYF. As DNA, the CDR3 is TGTGCCAGCAATCTGGGACTAAGCACAGATACGCAGTATTTT.

The V and J genes are TRBV2 and TRBJ2-1; D is ambiguous. The CDR3 has 11 residues. CDR1 and CDR2 (germline): SNHLY, FYNNEI. V gave up 2 bases and J gave up 9 bases, with 5 bases separating them. The CDR3 is CASSELSEQFF. CDR3 nucleotides: TGTGCCAGCAGTGAATTGAGTGAGCAGTTCTTC.

The chain recombines TRBV11-2 with TRBJ1-3, with TRBD1 matching over 8 bases. CDR1 is SGHAT, CDR2 FQNNGV, per germline. The CDR3 is 15 amino acids. The V segment lost 7 bases and the J segment 2 bases; nucleotides outside the gene matches: 7. The CDR3 nucleotides read TGTGCCAGCAATAGCCAGGGGGCGACTGGAAACACCATATATTTT. It yields the protein CASNSQGATGNTIYF.

This clone was counted once. The gene calls are TRBV28 and TRBJ1-6; 7 bases agree with TRBD1. The CDR3 contains 14 residues. Trimming took 6 bases from V and 14 from J; bases not matched to a gene: 13. Germline V gene lookup returns CDR1 MDHEN and CDR2 SYDVKM. The CDR3 sequence: CASSHGTASWSLHF. As DNA, the CDR3 is TGTGCCAGCAGCCACGGGACAGCCTCTTGGTCCCTCCACTTT. The full variable domain, rest sourced from reference TRBV28 and TRBJ1-6, is DVKVTQSSRYLVKRTGEKVFLECVQDMDHENMFWYRQDPGLGLRLIYFSYDVKMKEKGDIPEGYSVSREKKERFSLILESASTNQTSMYLCASSHGTASWSLHFGNGTRLTVT.

In its sample, this clone was seen once. The V and J genes are TRBV21-1 and TRBJ2-1; the DNA was not compared with TRBD2, the D call given in the table. TRBV21-1 is assigned pseudogene status. The CDR3 consists of 18 residues. The CDR3 DNA reads TGTGCCAGCACCAAGACTAGCGGGAGTTTGTCCTTCTACAATGAGCAGTTCTTC. Residues: CASTKTSGSLSFYNEQFF.

This chain connects TRBV2 to TRBJ1-2, with D tentatively TRBD1 (5 bases). This CDR3 contains 14 residues. V was shortened by 5 bases and J by 0 bases, with 10 bases between the two germline ends. Germline CDR1 SNHLY, CDR2 FYNNEI. The CDR3 here is CASSLQVANYGYTF. CDR3 DNA: TGTGCCAGCAGTTTACAGGTAGCTAACTATGGCTACACCTTC.

The chain has TRBV11-2 and TRBJ1-5, with 7 bases fitting TRBD1. The CDR3 covers 14 residues. J gave up 4 bases and V 3 bases, and 3 bases lay outside the gene matches. Germline CDR1 and CDR2: SGHAT and FQNNGV. The CDR3 protein is CASSLDRSNQPQHF. The DNA of the CDR3 is TGTGCCAGCAGCTTGGACAGGAGTAATCAGCCCCAGCATTTT.

In this sample, this clone turned up a few times. V and J are TRBV2 and TRBJ2-7, with 8 nucleotides matching TRBD2. The germline V gene has CDR1 SNHLY and CDR2 FYNNEI. CDR3 length: 13 amino acids. V shed 4 bases, J shed 3 bases, and the junction held 2 bases outside the gene matches. CDR3 DNA sequence: TGTGCCAGCAGTGCCAGCGGGAGCTACGAGCAGTACTTC. It translates to CASSASGSYEQYF.

This clone has a handful of counts. J is TRBJ1-2 and V is TRBV24-1; D may be TRBD1 (6 bases). The CDR3 has 13 amino acids. Germline loops: CDR1 KGHDR, CDR2 SFDVKD. V was clipped by 6 bases and J by 3 bases, with 10 bases between them. CDR3 region: CATSRDRYYGYTF. The CDR3 nucleotides read TGTGCCACCAGTCGCGACAGGTACTATGGCTACACCTTC.

The chain carries TRBV29-1 and TRBJ1-1; 7 nucleotides align to TRBD1. The CDR3 length is 12 residues. The ends lost 6 bases at V and 0 bases at J; junction bases unmatched: 1. CDR1 SQVTM and CDR2 ANQGSEA come from the germline V gene. CDR3 nucleotides: TGCAGCGTGGGACAGTTGAACACTGAAGCTTTCTTT. This encodes CSVGQLNTEAFF.

CDR3 sequence: CASSLDPARRDNEQFF. The CDR3 DNA follows: TGCGCCAGCAGCTTGGATCCGGCACGGAGGGACAATGAGCAGTTCTTC. This chain uses TRBV5-1 with TRBJ2-1, with D perhaps TRBD2 (6 bases). Germline loops: CDR1 SGHRS, CDR2 YFSETQ. This CDR3 spans 16 amino acids. Trimming shortened V by 0 bases and J by 5 bases, and 15 bases separated the two germline ends.

The chain links TRBV15 to TRBJ2-3; D is unclear. V was trimmed by 2 bases and J by 1 base, leaving 4 bases between them. Germline CDR1 LNHNV, CDR2 YYDKDF (reference sequence). The CDR3 runs to 13 residues. The CDR3 is CATSRQGTDTQYF. CDR3 bases: TGTGCCACCAGCAGACAGGGCACAGATACGCAGTATTTT.

The chain recombines TRBV3-1 (or the pseudogene TRBV3-2) with TRBJ1-1, with D maybe TRBD1 (5 bases). Germline-derived CDR1 and CDR2 are LGHDT and YNNKEL (reference sequence). The CDR3 contains 14 residues. Trimming cost V 1 base and J 4 bases, with 10 bases left between them. The CDR3 DNA sequence: TGTGCCAGCAGCCAAGTGAGGAGGGGCACTGAAGCTTTCTTT. This gives the protein CASSQVRRGTEAFF.

DNA for the CDR3: TGTGCCAGCAGCGCCTGGGGGCTCTCTGGAAACACCATATATTTT. Translated, it gives CASSAWGLSGNTIYF. The V and J genes are TRBV7-9 and TRBJ1-3, with a weak D call TRBD1 (6 bases). There are 15 residues in the CDR3. V lost 5 bases and J 0 bases, leaving 11 bases between the germline ends. Germline CDR1 and CDR2: SEHNR and FQNEAQ (reference sequence).

The genes are TRBV9 and TRBJ1-1; TRBD1 matches 7 bases. CDR1 SGDLS and CDR2 YYNGEE come from the germline V gene. V gave up 0 bases and J gave up 1 base; unmatched junction bases: 6. This CDR3 spans 16 amino acids. CDR3 sequence: CASSVGLGTANTEAFF. The CDR3 DNA follows: TGTGCCAGCAGCGTAGGATTAGGGACAGCGAACACTGAAGCTTTCTTT.

This clone came up once. The chain carries TRBV19 and TRBJ2-1, with TRBD2 identical over 9 bases. Unmatched junction bases numbered 13, after V lost 9 bases and J lost 7 bases. Germline assignment: CDR1 LNHDA and CDR2 SQIVND (reference sequence). The CDR3 consists of 15 residues. The CDR3, as DNA: TGTGCCAGCCAGCGGGGGGATACCTCCGGTAATGAGCAGTTCTTC. This encodes CASQRGDTSGNEQFF. The full variable domain, in which reference TRBV19 and TRBJ2-1 provide the parts outside the CDR3, is DGGITQSPKYLFRKEGQNVTLSCEQNLNHDAMYWYRQDPGQGLRLIYYSQIVNDFQKGDIAEGYSVSREKKESFPLTVTSAQKNPTAFYLCASQRGDTSGNEQFFGPGTRLTVL.

This clone turned up a few times. V usage is TRBV21-1 and J usage is TRBJ1-2; the table's TRBD1 call for D was not verified on the DNA. TRBV21-1 is described as a pseudogene. The CDR3 loop spans 16 amino acids. As DNA, the CDR3 is TGTGCCAGCAGCAAAGGTTGTGTGGCAGGGCAGCGTGGCTACACCTTC. Protein: CASSKGCVAGQRGYTF.

This sequence joins TRBV4-2 and TRBJ1-3, with D perhaps matching TRBD1 (6 bases). Germline V gives CDR1 LGHNA, CDR2 YNFKEQ. V was trimmed by 3 bases and J by 0 bases, leaving 12 bases between them. This CDR3 has 16 residues. In DNA, the CDR3 is TGTGCCAGCAGCCAGGCGGACAGCATCTCTGGAAACACCATATATTTT. Its translation: CASSQADSISGNTIYF.

In this sample, this clone turned up a few times. Sequence at one end of the junction differs from germline and may be a read error. This chain uses TRBV7-2 with TRBJ1-3; TRBD1 matches 7 bases. The CDR3 totals 13 residues. From germline, CDR1 is SGHTA and CDR2 FQGNSA. CDR3: CASSTDREKGMIF. The CDR3 DNA follows: TGTGCCAGCAGCACTGACAGGGAAAAGGGGATGATATTT.

V and J are TRBV4-1 and TRBJ2-5; D remains unclear. In germline, CDR1 is MGHRA, CDR2 YSYEKL. The CDR3 contains 13 residues. V was trimmed by 0 bases and J by 3 bases, leaving 5 bases between them. For the CDR3, the DNA is TGCGCCAGCAGCCAAGATTCCGAAGAGACCCAGTACTTC. As protein: CASSQDSEETQYF.

This rearrangement joins TRBV19 to TRBJ2-3, with D possibly being TRBD2 (5 bases). The germline CDR1 and CDR2 sequences are LNHDA and SQIVND (reference sequence). The CDR3 covers 15 residues. Trimming took 3 bases from V and 2 from J, leaving 12 bases between them. CDR3 sequence: CASSIWSGSTDTQYF. The CDR3 nucleotides are TGTGCCAGTAGTATTTGGAGCGGATCCACAGATACGCAGTATTTT.

This chain links TRBV9 with TRBJ2-3; the match to TRBD2 covers 9 bases. V shed 0 bases and J 3 bases; nucleotides not matched to a gene: 2. The CDR3 spans 15 residues. Germline lookup yields CDR1 SGDLS and CDR2 YYNGEE. CDR3 DNA: TGTGCCAGCAGCGTAGAGCGGGAGGTTACAGATACGCAGTATTTT. It codes for CASSVEREVTDTQYF.

The chain links TRBV6-2 or TRBV6-3 to TRBJ2-7, with 10 bases lining up with TRBD1. The germline V gene encodes CDR1 MNHEY and CDR2 SVGEGT. This CDR3 has 17 residues. V shed 6 bases, J shed 7 bases, and the junction held 18 bases outside the gene matches. The CDR3 reads CASSPRAPGTGDREQYF. In DNA form, the CDR3 reads TGTGCCAGCAGCCCTAGGGCCCCCGGGACAGGGGATCGGGAGCAGTACTTC.

The V and J genes are TRBV5-1 and TRBJ2-1; 11 bases match TRBD2. Germline CDR1 and CDR2: SGHRS and YFSETQ. The CDR3 contains 15 residues. The ends lost 3 bases at V and 5 bases at J; junction bases unmatched: 4. The CDR3 region is CASSSVLAGDNEQFF. CDR3 DNA: TGCGCCAGCAGCTCGGTACTAGCGGGGGACAATGAGCAGTTCTTC.

J is TRBJ1-5 and V is TRBV9, with TRBD1 as a possible D gene (6 bases). The germline V and J ends were trimmed by 4 bases and 3 bases, with 11 bases remaining between them. CDR3 length: 14 amino acids. From germline, CDR1 is SGDLS and CDR2 YYNGEE. CDR3 protein: CASSPRTDNQPQHF. CDR3 coding DNA: TGTGCCAGCAGCCCCAGGACAGACAATCAGCCCCAGCATTTT. Complete variable domain (other parts from reference TRBV9 and TRBJ1-5): DSGVTQTPKHLITATGQRVTLRCSPRSGDLSVYWYQQSLDQGLQFLIQYYNGEERAKGNILERFSAQQFPDLHSELNLSSLELGDSALYFCASSPRTDNQPQHFGDGTRLSIL.